A selection of T cell receptor beta chains follows, all from one sample in a study of T cells in Graves' hyperthyroidism and ophthalmopathy. One entry per CDR3 protein, called by TCRdb with MiXCR from the multiplex PCR reads. Seen here are more than 550,000 distinct CDR3 sequences, roughly a sixth observed once, and the top ten hold roughly a sixth. The specimen was blood. The receptors come from a man aged 50 to 59 with Graves' hyperthyroidism. Both conserved end residues are part of each CDR3. D genes are given only for firm matches. Not all rows give a size; the values are once, few, many and, for expanded clones, a class.

TRBJ2-7 many - TRBV2 TGTGCCAGCAGTGGACCCCCTGGGTACGAGCAGTACTTC CASSGPPGYEQYF
TRBJ2-2 few - TRBV3-1 TGTGCCAGCAGTATCCTAGCGAGCGGGGAGCTGTTTTTT CASSILASGELFF
TRBJ2-7 many - TRBV11-2 TGTGCCAGCAGCCCGCTGGACAACGAGCAGTACTTC CASSPLDNEQYF
TRBJ2-1 many TRBD2 TRBV20-1 TGCAGTGCTAGAGATAGCGGGAGGGCTGCCAATGAGCAGTTCTTC CSARDSGRAANEQFF
TRBJ1-1 few - TRBV19 TGTGCCAGTACCCCGTATTTATCGCGCACTGAAGCTTTCTTT CASTPYLSRTEAFF
TRBJ1-5 few - TRBV19 TGTGCCAGTAGTGAGGGAGCCTTCCATCAGCCCCAGCATTTT CASSEGAFHQPQHF
TRBJ2-1 - TRBD2 TRBV27 TGTGCCAGCAGTTTGAGCGGGAGTATATGGAATGAGCAGTTCTTC CASSLSGSIWNEQFF
TRBJ2-2 few - TRBV11-3 TGTGCCAGCAGCCTTGGGACCCTGACCGGGGAGCTGTTTTTT CASSLGTLTGELFF
TRBJ2-7 many - TRBV6-2/TRBV6-3 TGTGCCAGCAGACCCACAGGACATTCCTACGAGCAGTACTTC CASRPTGHSYEQYF
TRBJ2-1 many - TRBV11-2 TGTGCCAGCAGCTTTATCGGTCGAGGGGAAGGAAGAAATGAGCAGTTCTTC CASSFIGRGEGRNEQFF
TRBJ2-1 few - TRBV28 TGTGCCAGCACCTCCGGGAGTACCTACAATGAGCAGTTCTTC CASTSGSTYNEQFF
TRBJ1-6 many - TRBV6-1 TGTGCCAGCAGTGATCGGACTAATTCACCCCTCCACTTT CASSDRTNSPLHF
TRBJ2-7 - TRBD2 TRBV28 TGTGCCAGCAGTTTACCCCGCGGGGGGCGCGACTACGAGCAGTACTTC CASSLPRGGRDYEQYF
TRBJ2-5 few TRBD2 TRBV7-3 TGTGCCAGCAGCTTAAACAGGCGGGAGGGCCGTGAGACCCAGTACTTC CASSLNRREGRETQYF
TRBJ1-5 - - TRBV29-1 TGCAGCGTAGTACAGGGTAGCAATCAGCCCCAGCATTTT CSVVQGSNQPQHF
TRBJ1-6 many - TRBV20-1 TGCAGTGCTGGGAGCTCCTATAATTCACCCCTCCACTTT CSAGSSYNSPLHF
TRBJ1-2 few - TRBV24-1 TGTGCCACCAGTGATCCTTGGGGTTATGGCTACACCTTC CATSDPWGYGYTF
TRBJ2-1 - TRBD2 TRBV28 TGTGCCAGCAGTTCCGGGGGGGGGAACCGCAATGAGCAGTTCTTC CASSSGGGNRNEQFF
TRBJ2-4 - TRBD1 TRBV7-8 TGTGCCAGCAGCCGGGACAGACAGGACATTCAGTACTTC CASSRDRQDIQYF
TRBJ2-7 - TRBD1 TRBV4-3 TGCGCCAGCAGCCAAGGTTTCGGACAGGGAGTTTATGACTCCTACGAGCAGTACTTC CASSQGFGQGVYDSYEQYF
TRBJ2-3 few TRBD2 TRBV20-1 TGCAGTGCCCCTTTTCGGGAGGGGTCAGATACGCAGTATTTT CSAPFREGSDTQYF
TRBJ2-5 many TRBD2 TRBV2 TGTGCCAGCAGTCCCCACGGCGGGAGCCTTCAAGAGACCCAGTACTTC CASSPHGGSLQETQYF
TRBJ1-5 - - TRBV6-2/TRBV6-3 TGTGCCAGTCGGCCGGCCCTCAATCAGCCCCAGCATTTT CASRPALNQPQHF
TRBJ2-7 - TRBD2 TRBV9 TGTGCCAGCAGCGTAATAGACGGGAGGCAGCTGTTTTACGAGCAGTACTTC CASSVIDGRQLFYEQYF
TRBJ1-1 - - TRBV7-9 TGTGCCAGCAGCTCAGCAGTATCGGGTGTTGAAGCTTTCTTT CASSSAVSGVEAFF
TRBJ2-1 many - TRBV11-2 TGTGCCAGCAGCTTACTGACAGTAATCAATGAGCAGTTCTTC CASSLLTVINEQFF
TRBJ2-7 many TRBD2 TRBV27 TGTGCCAGCAGTTCGGGACTAGCGGGCGCCTCCTACGAGCAGTACTTC CASSSGLAGASYEQYF
TRBJ2-3 many - TRBV24-1 TGTGCCACCAGTGACAAGGAGGGCCTAAACACAGATACGCAGTATTTT CATSDKEGLNTDTQYF
TRBJ1-1 - TRBD1 TRBV28 TGTGCCAGCGGCAGGGGGCGTGAATTGGTTGCTGAAGCTTTCTTT CASGRGRELVAEAFF
TRBJ1-5 - - TRBV16 TGTGCCAGCAGCCGGGACACAACGAATCAGCCCCAGCATTTT CASSRDTTNQPQHF
TRBJ1-1 - - TRBV5-6 TGTGCCAGCAGCTTGGAAAGGGCTGAAGCTTTCTTT CASSLERAEAFF
TRBJ2-3 - TRBD2 TRBV5-1 TGCGCCAGCAGCTTGGAGAGCGGGAGGGCCGCAGATACGCAGTATTTT CASSLESGRAADTQYF
TRBJ1-1 many - TRBV15 TGTGCCACCAGCAGAGAGGCAGCCCTCGGCACTGAAGCTTTCTTT CATSREAALGTEAFF
TRBJ1-2 many - TRBV11-2 TGTGCCAGCAGCTCACCAGGGATGGATGGCTACACCTTC CASSSPGMDGYTF
TRBJ1-3 - - TRBV29-1 TGCAGCGTTGAAGATCGCGGGGTTTCTGGAAACACCATATATTTT CSVEDRGVSGNTIYF
TRBJ2-1 many TRBD2 TRBV19 TGTGCCAGTAGTATACAAAACCCAGGGAGGGGATCCTACAATGAGCAGTTCTTC CASSIQNPGRGSYNEQFF
TRBJ2-2 many TRBD2 TRBV2 TGTGCCAGCAGTGGACTAGCGGGAGCGACGAACACCGGGGAGCTGTTTTTT CASSGLAGATNTGELFF
TRBJ1-5 - TRBD1 TRBV18 TGTGCCAGCTCACTTTTCGGACAGGGGCGACAGCCCCAGCATTTT CASSLFGQGRQPQHF
TRBJ2-7 many - TRBV6-5 TGTGCCAGCAGTTACTCTACAAGCGGGCTTAGCTCCTACGAGCAGTACTTC CASSYSTSGLSSYEQYF
TRBJ2-1 many - TRBV2 TGTGCCAGCAGTGAGAGGTCTCGCAATGAGCAGTTCTTC CASSERSRNEQFF
TRBJ2-2 many - TRBV2 TGTGCCAGCAGGCTGGGGACGAACACCGGGGAGCTGTTTTTT CASRLGTNTGELFF